The rows below give T cell receptor beta chains drawn from one sample of a study of T cells in narcolepsy. TCRdb's table, derived via immunoSEQ multiplex PCR, lists solely in-frame clones and lacks some. The sample lists around 30,000 clones; around 78% were seen once. Sequenced input: CD45RA- memory CD4+ T cells from PBMCs. These TCRs come from a human donor with narcolepsy. Each CDR3 is given with its conserved first and last residue. The D gene is left open where the match is weak. Clone size is stated in some rows and not others, as once, few, many or a class when expanded.

TRBD1 TRBJ2-2 TRBV6-4 . TGTGCCAGCAGTGCGACAGGGACCGGGGAGCTGTTTTTT CASSATGTGELFF
TRBD2 TRBJ2-3 TRBV2 . TGTGCCAGCAGCGGGGGGGTGCGAACCACTAGCACAGATACGCAGTATTTT CASSGGVRTTSTDTQYF
. TRBJ2-1 TRBV12-5 . TGTGCTAGTGGTTTGACTGGAGGTGGGTCCTACAATGAGCAGTTCTTC CASGLTGGGSYNEQFF
TRBD2 TRBJ2-7 TRBV5-1 few TGCGCCAGCAGCTTGGAAGGGAGGGGCTACGAGCAGTACTTC CASSLEGRGYEQYF
TRBD2 TRBJ2-3 TRBV9 . TGTGCCAGCAGCGTAGCTCCCCCCGGACTAGCGGAAGATACGCAGTATTTT CASSVAPPGLAEDTQYF
. TRBJ2-1 TRBV19 . TGTGCCAGTAGTAGTAGTAGTCAAAGGAATGAGCAGTTCTTC CASSSSSQRNEQFF
. TRBJ1-1 TRBV6-5 . TGTGCCAGTAAACAGGGCCTGGACACTGAAGCTTTCTTT CASKQGLDTEAFF
. TRBJ2-6 TRBV5-1 . TGCGCCAGCAGCTTGGTCGGAGGATCTGGGGCCAACGTCCTGACTTTC CASSLVGGSGANVLTF
. TRBJ1-3 TRBV15 . TGTGCCACCAGCTCAAGAGCCAGAAACACCATATATTTT CATSSRARNTIYF
TRBD1 TRBJ1-2 TRBV5-1 . TGCGCCAGCAGCGCGGGACAGGGTAACTATGGCTACACCTTC CASSAGQGNYGYTF
TRBD2 TRBJ2-7 TRBV5-4 once TGTGCCAGCAGCTTGGGGGGGACTAGAGGCGAGCAGTACTTC CASSLGGTRGEQYF
. TRBJ2-7 TRBV7-9 . TGTGCCAGCAGTTATGACGGCTTTGCGGGGGAGCAGTACTTC CASSYDGFAGEQYF
. TRBJ2-5 TRBV10-1 . TGCGCCAGCAGTGATCGGGTATGGGAGACCCAGTACTTC CASSDRVWETQYF
. TRBJ2-3 TRBV2 . TGTGCCAGCACCCCCGAAGTGGGTTTCGGCACAGATACGCAGTATTTT CASTPEVGFGTDTQYF
. TRBJ1-2 TRBV25-1 once TGTGCCAGCAGTGCCGGGCCCCGGGTTGGCTACACCTTC CASSAGPRVGYTF
TRBD2 TRBJ2-1 TRBV5-1 . TGCGCCAGCAGTTCGACTAGCGGGGGGAGCCGAAGAAAGCAGTTCTTC CASSSTSGGSRRKQFF
TRBD2 TRBJ2-1 TRBV29-1 . TGCAGCGTGTCTAGCGGATTCTACAATGAGCAGTTCTTC CSVSSGFYNEQFF